Given below is one TCR beta chain in context. Distinct nucleotide sequences in the sample also encode this CDR3. Per the original methods: Reference gene primers were amplified, and this amplification served to estimate nucleated cell counts. The protocol was immunoSEQ multiplex PCR, while the TCRdb copy is restricted to in-frame clones and leaves out a portion. V, J and clone size reflect that table, while D and trimming were determined from the DNA. The sample includes about 110,000 clones, 85% of them seen just once. The record originates from a study of blood T cell repertoires in COVID-19. As for the study in general: In each case, the material was cDNA or gDNA derived from T cells, B-cell-depleted T cells, or PBMCs.

V was trimmed by 2 bases and J by 1 base, leaving 8 bases between them. Germline V lookup: CDR1 MNHEY, CDR2 SVGAGI. The CDR3 is 14 amino acids. The chain uses TRBV6-5 and TRBJ1-1; perhaps TRBD1 as D (5 bases). The receptor was isolated from a human donor in a cohort sampled during active COVID-19. Sequenced material: peripheral blood. CDR3 nucleotide sequence: TGTGCCAGCAGTTACCGGCAGGGGAACACTGAAGCTTTCTTT. As protein: CASSYRQGNTEAFF.